A selection of T cell receptor beta chains follows, all from one sample in a study of early T cells in non-severe SARS-CoV-2 infection. TCRdb re-called the 5' RACE reads through MiXCR, storing one row per CDR3 protein. The data contain fewer than 100,000 distinct CDR3 sequences, around 13% of them singletons. The source material was whole blood. The receptors derive from an adult who was a healthcare worker with PCR-confirmed SARS-CoV-2 infection or an uninfected control (not recorded which). Each CDR3 is given with its conserved first and last residue. The D gene is left open where the match is weak. Clone size is given for some rows only: seen once, a few or many times, or a class if the clone is expanded.

TRBJ2-5	many	TRBD2	TRBV6-5	CASSYTGLAGKETQYF	TGTGCCAGCAGTTATACCGGACTAGCGGGAAAAGAGACCCAGTACTTC
TRBJ2-7	-	-	TRBV6-5	CASRPRGTGEQYF	TGTGCCAGCAGACCCCGTGGAACCGGCGAGCAGTACTTC
TRBJ1-4	few	-	TRBV20-1	CSAGYRGVTNEKLFF	TGCAGTGCTGGTTATAGGGGTGTAACTAATGAAAAACTGTTTTTT
TRBJ1-1	few	TRBD1	TRBV15	CATSKGQGAVAFF	TGTGCCACCAGCAAGGGACAGGGGGCTGTGGCTTTCTTT
TRBJ1-4	many	-	TRBV18	CASSPRARDPGEKLFF	TGTGCCAGCTCACCACGCGCACGGGATCCAGGGGAAAAACTGTTTTTT
TRBJ1-6	few	-	TRBV7-9	CASSLVKGKGAPYNSPLHF	TGTGCCAGCAGCTTAGTCAAGGGGAAAGGAGCGCCCTATAATTCACCCCTCCACTTT
TRBJ1-5	many	TRBD1	TRBV10-1	CASNGTGPRAQHF	TGCGCCAGCAATGGGACAGGGCCTAGGGCCCAGCATTTT
TRBJ1-1	-	-	TRBV29-1	CSVGKVRRRASILGTEAFF	TGCAGCGTTGGAAAAGTTAGGAGGAGGGCCTCAATCTTGGGGACTGAAGCTTTCTTT
TRBJ2-1	-	-	TRBV3-1	CASSRTGLNEQFF	TGTGCCAGCAGTCGTACAGGGTTGAATGAGCAGTTCTTC
TRBJ2-6	-	-	TRBV27	CASSPPRGGAGADVLTF	TGTGCCAGCAGCCCTCCAAGGGGAGGTGCAGGGGCCGACGTCCTGACTTTC
TRBJ2-1	many	-	TRBV7-2	CASSLNGRVGNEQFF	TGTGCCAGCAGCCTTAACGGCAGGGTCGGCAATGAGCAGTTCTTC
TRBJ2-5	many	TRBD2	TRBV7-6	CASSHFQHLAGGGETQYF	TGTGCCAGCAGCCACTTCCAACACCTGGCGGGGGGCGGGGAGACCCAGTACTTC
TRBJ2-1	-	TRBD1	TRBV7-9	CASSLRGVRDRVNEQFF	TGTGCCAGCAGCTTGAGGGGTGTAAGGGACAGGGTCAATGAGCAGTTCTTC
TRBJ1-6	many	-	TRBV5-5	CASSSSSSSPLHF	TGTGCCAGCAGCTCAAGCTCTAGTTCACCCCTCCACTTT
TRBJ2-5	few	-	TRBV18	CASSARHQETQYF	TGTGCCAGCTCAGCTCGACACCAAGAGACCCAGTACTTC
TRBJ2-5	-	-	TRBV5-4	CASSLVAQETQYF	TGTGCCAGCAGCTTAGTAGCCCAAGAGACCCAGTACTTC
TRBJ1-2	many	-	TRBV7-9	CASSFPGVRGYTF	TGTGCCAGCAGCTTTCCGGGTGTCCGGGGCTACACCTTC
TRBJ2-7	few	TRBD1	TRBV10-1	CASSPGQGIYEQYF	TGCGCCAGCAGTCCCGGACAGGGAATCTACGAGCAGTACTTC
TRBJ2-7	-	TRBD1	TRBV28	CASRPTGGKSYEQYF	TGTGCCAGCAGACCCACAGGGGGTAAATCCTACGAGCAGTACTTC
TRBJ2-2	few	-	TRBV6-5	CASSYSTPNPGELFF	TGTGCCAGCAGTTACTCGACACCCAATCCCGGGGAGCTGTTTTTT
TRBJ2-1	-	TRBD2	TRBV9	CASSEQSGEGEQFF	TGTGCCAGCAGCGAACAAAGCGGGGAGGGTGAGCAGTTCTTC
TRBJ1-6	few	-	TRBV6-5	CASSNRVASPLHF	TGTGCCAGCAGTAACAGGGTTGCTTCACCCCTCCACTTT
TRBJ2-2	many	-	TRBV20-1	CSAPLDGTGELFF	TGCAGTGCCCCCTTGGACGGCACCGGGGAGCTGTTTTTT
TRBJ2-3	-	-	TRBV29-1	CSVTSTDTQYF	TGCAGCGTGACGAGCACAGATACGCAGTATTTT
TRBJ1-5	many	-	TRBV6-2/TRBV6-3	CASSPSAGGGNQPQHF	TGTGCCAGCAGTCCGAGCGCGGGCGGGGGCAATCAGCCCCAGCATTTT
TRBJ2-1	many	TRBD2	TRBV7-9	CASSLGAGTEQFF	TGTGCCAGCAGCTTGGGAGCGGGGACTGAGCAGTTCTTC
TRBJ2-3	-	TRBD2	TRBV20-1	CRAGRRGGQHTDTQYF	TGCAGGGCCGGGAGGCGGGGGGGCCAACACACAGATACGCAGTATTTT
TRBJ1-6	many	-	TRBV5-1	CASSLGDGYSPLHF	TGCGCCAGCAGCTTGGGGGATGGATATTCACCCCTCCACTTT
TRBJ1-6	-	-	TRBV6-2/TRBV6-3	CASSYGRSRGRSPLHF	TGTGCCAGCAGTTATGGAAGGAGCCGGGGGCGTTCACCCCTCCACTTT
TRBJ2-3	few	-	TRBV5-1	CASSSLYTTEGDTQYF	TGCGCCAGCAGCTCGCTATATACGACCGAGGGAGATACGCAGTATTTT
TRBJ2-3	-	-	TRBV28	CASTLSDTQYF	TGTGCCAGCACCCTATCAGATACGCAGTATTTT
TRBJ2-7	many	-	TRBV2	CASSKISYEQYF	TGTGCCAGCAGCAAAATATCCTACGAGCAGTACTTC
TRBJ2-1	-	TRBD2	TRBV3-1	CASSQGGTSGGMLWQFF	TGTGCCAGCAGCCAAGGAGGGACTAGCGGGGGGATGCTGTGGCAGTTCTTC
TRBJ1-2	many	-	TRBV5-1	CASSLLRQSVGGYTF	TGCGCCAGCAGCTTGCTTCGGCAGTCGGTTGGGGGCTACACCTTC
TRBJ1-5	-	-	TRBV7-2	CASRRTNQPQHF	TGTGCCAGCAGGAGGACAAATCAGCCCCAGCATTTT
TRBJ1-1	many	-	TRBV4-1	CASSQEPFSTEAFF	TGCGCCAGCAGCCAAGAACCGTTTAGCACTGAAGCTTTCTTT
TRBJ1-5	few	-	TRBV29-1	CSAQGSGGGPQHF	TGCAGCGCCCAGGGGTCCGGTGGGGGGCCCCAGCATTTT
TRBJ1-1	many	TRBD1	TRBV7-9	CASSHGRTGTEAFF	TGTGCCAGCAGCCATGGTCGGACAGGCACTGAAGCTTTCTTT
TRBJ2-6	-	-	TRBV6-4	CASSVGGSGANVLTF	TGTGCCAGCAGTGTGGGGGGCTCTGGGGCCAACGTCCTGACTTTC
TRBJ1-1	-	-	TRBV11-2	CASSLPQLREAFF	TGTGCCAGCAGCCTCCCCCAGTTGCGTGAAGCTTTCTTT
TRBJ2-1	once	-	TRBV29-1	CSVDAPKARGEQFF	TGCAGCGTTGACGCCCCTAAAGCCCGGGGGGAGCAGTTCTTC
TRBJ2-7	-	-	TRBV7-8	CASSLVRGSSYEQYF	TGTGCCAGCAGCTTAGTGAGGGGTAGCTCCTACGAGCAGTACTTC
TRBJ1-2	many	-	TRBV3-1	CASSQGRAPRTF	TGTGCCAGCAGCCAAGGTCGGGCCCCTAGAACCTTC
TRBJ2-2	many	-	TRBV6-1	CASSGGQTSTGELFF	TGTGCCAGCAGTGGGGGGCAGACGAGTACCGGGGAGCTGTTTTTT
TRBJ1-5	-	-	TRBV6-6	CASSWTSNQPQHF	TGTGCCAGCAGTTGGACATCCAATCAGCCCCAGCATTTT
TRBJ1-4	many	-	TRBV12-5	CASGPKSTTRDEKLFF	TGTGCTAGTGGCCCTAAATCGACGACCAGGGATGAAAAACTGTTTTTT
TRBJ2-7	many	TRBD1	TRBV25-1	CARTDRVMYYEQYF	TGTGCCAGAACCGACAGGGTAATGTACTACGAGCAGTACTTC
TRBJ1-5	many	-	TRBV2	CASTGEGRGRQPQHF	TGTGCCAGCACCGGCGAGGGGAGGGGCCGGCAGCCCCAGCATTTT
TRBJ2-3	-	-	TRBV7-8	CASSPLTGTDTQYF	TGTGCCAGCAGCCCGCTGACAGGCACAGATACGCAGTATTTT
TRBJ1-1	-	-	TRBV12-3/TRBV12-4	CATLKAGAHTEAFF	TGTGCCACCCTCAAGGCAGGGGCCCATACTGAAGCTTTCTTT
TRBJ2-5	many	TRBD2	TRBV18	CASSPRTSGGAGPPETQYF	TGTGCCAGCTCACCACGCACTAGCGGGGGGGCCGGTCCCCCGGAGACCCAGTACTTC
TRBJ1-2	few	-	TRBV7-2	CASSPQYGYTF	TGTGCCAGCAGCCCCCAGTATGGCTACACCTTC
TRBJ2-3	-	-	TRBV15	CATSRDRPAPTDTQYF	TGTGCCACCAGCAGAGACCGACCGGCCCCCACAGATACGCAGTATTTT
TRBJ1-6	many	-	TRBV12-3/TRBV12-4	CASSFRTRVGQGKSPLHF	TGTGCCAGCAGTTTTAGGACAAGAGTGGGGCAGGGGAAATCACCCCTCCACTTT
TRBJ2-3	few	-	TRBV20-1	CSAQGATGLSDTQYF	TGCAGTGCGCAGGGAGCTACAGGACTCTCAGATACGCAGTATTTT
TRBJ2-2	many	-	TRBV20-1	CKGRGYGELFF	TGCAAGGGCAGGGGATACGGGGAGCTGTTTTTT